This TCR beta chain was retrieved from a study of control samples from healthy donors and cancer patients. V was clipped by 3 bases and J by 0 bases, with 16 bases between them. The germline V gene encodes CDR1 SGDLS and CDR2 YYNGEE. The CDR3 totals 17 residues. Assay: immunoSEQ multiplex PCR; the TCRdb copy retains only in-frame clones and omits some. The sample consists of around 90,000 clones, around 85% of them appearing once. The sequenced material came from blood. The rearrangement uses TRBV9 and TRBJ2-1; TRBD2 is a possible D gene (6 bases). This receptor was identified in a woman in her thirties or forties in good health. The CDR3 DNA sequence: TGTGCCAGCAGCGAGGGGACTCCTTTCCGCTCCTACAATGAGCAGTTCTTC. This sequence encodes CASSEGTPFRSYNEQFF.